This T cell receptor beta chain emerged from a study of blood T cell repertoires in COVID-19. On the study more broadly: From T cells, B-cell-depleted T cells, or PBMCs came the material, which was cDNA or gDNA.

Recovered status applied to Cohort 3 donors who had two consecutive negative PCRs. It also applied to those with clearance or with symptom resolution. Trimming stripped 5 bases from V and 4 bases from J, with 9 bases between. CDR1 and CDR2 from the germline V gene are SGHAT and FQNNGV. The CDR3 length is 12 residues. Generated by immunoSEQ multiplex PCR, the TCRdb table keeps only in-frame clones and is missing some. This table holds some 140,000 clones, about 79% found once. Specimen: PBMCs or T cells enriched from blood (not recorded which). The genes are TRBV11-2 and TRBJ2-7; no clear D. This receptor was obtained from a middle-aged man who had recovered from COVID-19. The CDR3 nucleotides read TGTGCCAGCAGCCCCCTCCAGTACGAGCAGTACTTC. Translated: CASSPLQYEQYF.